These 5 T cell receptor beta chains originate from one sample sequenced in a study of T cells expressing NK-cell markers (dated by TCRdb to the early 2020s). Libraries were prepared through 5' RACE. The data were produced on an Illumina HiSeq 2000. After TCRdb reprocessed the reads, each CDR3 protein sequence was kept as one row, without DNA. The sample's clone listing holds over 350,000 distinct CDR3 sequences. Jointly, the top ten make up around 10% of the sample. The sample comprised blood T cells: a sorted CD56 or NKG2C T cell subset, CD4+ or CD8+ T cells, or bulk PBMC T cells (not recorded which). The source of these receptors is a woman between 45 and 60 years old in good health. Donor details come from another sample of the same person, matched by shared clones.

The rearrangement uses TRBV5-1 and TRBJ2-1; the D call from TCRdb, TRBD2, cannot be confirmed without DNA. The CDR3 length is 19 residues. Germline CDR1 and CDR2: SGHRS and YFSETQ. The CDR3 loop is CASSLVPAGVMSSYNEQFF.

V is TRBV18 and J is TRBJ1-5. This CDR3 is built from 12 residues. Per germline, CDR1 KGHSH and CDR2 LQKENI. The CDR3 protein is CASSPPNQPQHF.

The CDR3 sequence: CASTGRALSSYNEQFF. This sequence joins TRBV6-1 and TRBJ2-1; the TCRdb D gene call, TRBD2, has no DNA to confirm it. Germline V gene data show CDR1 as MNHNS and CDR2 as SASEGT. This CDR3 comprises 16 residues.

This chain uses TRBV4-2 with TRBJ2-1; no DNA is available, so the TRBD2 call from TCRdb remains unchecked. The CDR3 sequence is 15 residues long. CDR1 and CDR2 (germline): LGHNA, YNFKEQ. The CDR3 here is CASSLAGMGANEQFF.

The V gene is TRBV18, the J gene TRBJ2-7; TCRdb's assignment of TRBD1 cannot be checked, as there is no DNA. CDR3 length: 15 amino acids. Germline V gene sequence: CDR1 KGHSH, CDR2 LQKENI. The CDR3 loop is CASSLDWGKGYEQYF.